Listed below are T cell receptor beta chains from one sample, sequenced in a study of T-cell memory formation after mild COVID-19. TCRdb ran MiXCR on the 5' RACE reads and lists one entry per CDR3 protein. This sample carries approximately 210,000 distinct CDR3 sequences, 10% of them seen once, and the ten largest clones take roughly 3.2%. The sequenced sample was PBMCs or a T cell subset sorted from them (not recorded which). All receptors derive from a man aged 18 to 35 who had mild COVID-19 (a few samples of this study predate the infection). Cell type and time point are not known. The CDR3 runs from the conserved cysteine through the conserved F or W. The D gene is left open where the match is weak. Clone sizes are given selectively: once, few, many, or a class where the clone is expanded.

TRBJ1-4 few - TRBV18 TGTGCCAGCTCATCCCGGACGGAAAATGAAAAACTGTTTTTT CASSSRTENEKLFF
TRBJ1-4 - - TRBV28 TGTGCCAGCAGTTCGGGGCCCACTAATGAAAAACTGTTTTTT CASSSGPTNEKLFF
TRBJ1-4 - - TRBV4-2 TGTGCCAGCGGACGACAGGAGAAAGAGGAAAAACTGTTTTTT CASGRQEKEEKLFF
TRBJ2-7 - - TRBV6-2/TRBV6-3 TGTGCCAGCAGTTACCCCTTTAGGGAGCAGTACTTC CASSYPFREQYF
TRBJ2-6 - - TRBV5-5 TGTGCCAGCAGCTTGGTCCACGCTGGGGCCAACGTCCTGACTTTC CASSLVHAGANVLTF
TRBJ1-5 few TRBD1 TRBV5-1 TGCGCCAGCAGCTTGGCGGGACAGTTCAATCAGCCCCAGCATTTT CASSLAGQFNQPQHF
TRBJ2-2 few TRBD1 TRBV5-6 TGTGCCAGCACCCCCGGGACAGGTTGGGTCACCGGGGAGCTGTTTTTT CASTPGTGWVTGELFF
TRBJ2-5 - - TRBV20-1 TGCAGTGCCCCGACCCGCCAAGAGACCCAGTACTTC CSAPTRQETQYF
TRBJ2-5 few TRBD2 TRBV15 TGTGCCACCAGCAGAGATCATGAGGGCGCGGGAGGGGAGACCCAGTACTTC CATSRDHEGAGGETQYF
TRBJ1-1 few - TRBV7-9 TGTGCCAGCAGCCCACTCTCCCTGAGTGAAGCTTTCTTT CASSPLSLSEAFF
TRBJ2-7 - - TRBV27 TGTGCCAGCAGTAACAACTACGAGCAGTACTTC CASSNNYEQYF
TRBJ2-2 few TRBD1 TRBV5-1 TGCGCCAGCAGCCCTCTAACTTCAGGGGGCTCCGGGGAGCTGTTTTTT CASSPLTSGGSGELFF
TRBJ2-1 - - TRBV5-4 TGTGCCAGCAGCTCCCTAGAGAATGAGCAGTTCTTC CASSSLENEQFF
TRBJ1-1 few TRBD1 TRBV5-1 TGCGCCAGCGCGGACAGGGAGGACGCTGAAGCTTTCTTT CASADREDAEAFF
TRBJ2-3 many - TRBV15 TGTGCCACCAGCAGAGCCCCGGGACTATGGGGGCCAGATACGCAGTATTTT CATSRAPGLWGPDTQYF
TRBJ1-5 few - TRBV2 TGTGCCAGCAGTCATCCAGGGGTTCAACAGCCCCAGCATTTT CASSHPGVQQPQHF
TRBJ2-2 many - TRBV5-1 TGCGCCAGCAGCTCCGACAGATTCACCGGGGAGCTGTTTTTT CASSSDRFTGELFF
TRBJ2-7 many TRBD2 TRBV7-2 TGTGCCAGCAGCTTAGGGACTAGCGGGGGGTACGAGCAGTACTTC CASSLGTSGGYEQYF
TRBJ2-5 - - TRBV4-1 TGCGCCAGCAGCCAAGTCGGCAGCCAAGAGACCCAGTACTTC CASSQVGSQETQYF
TRBJ1-1 few TRBD1 TRBV4-1 TGCGCCAGCAGCCGAGGTCAGGGGGCCGACACTGAAGCTTTCTTT CASSRGQGADTEAFF
TRBJ2-1 few TRBD2 TRBV5-1 TGCGCCAGCAGCGGACTAGCGGGGAGCTCCTACAATGAGCAGTTCTTC CASSGLAGSSYNEQFF
TRBJ2-3 - TRBD2 TRBV7-2 TGTGCCAGCAGCTTAGCCGGGACTAGCCCGACGGATACGCAGTATTTT CASSLAGTSPTDTQYF
TRBJ2-3 few - TRBV7-2 TGTGCCAGCAGCTTAGCCAGCTCTGATACGCAGTATTTT CASSLASSDTQYF
TRBJ2-3 few - TRBV7-2 TGTGCCAGCAGCTCGGGACTCCACACAGATACGCAGTATTTT CASSSGLHTDTQYF
TRBJ2-7 - - TRBV15 TGTGCCACCAGCAGAGATCAGGCAGCAGACGAGCAGTACTTC CATSRDQAADEQYF
TRBJ2-1 - - TRBV7-9 TGTGCCAGCAGCTTATGGCCGTCGGGCCGGAATGAGCAGTTCTTC CASSLWPSGRNEQFF
TRBJ1-2 - - TRBV12-3/TRBV12-4 TGTGCCAGCAGTTTAATCTCCCTAGCTAACTATGGCTACACCTTC CASSLISLANYGYTF
TRBJ1-2 few - TRBV12-3/TRBV12-4 TGTGCCAGCAGTTTGAGGGACTATGGCTACACCTTC CASSLRDYGYTF
TRBJ2-3 - - TRBV7-6 TGTGCCAGTCTACCCTTGGCCGGGCCACCCGGCAATACGCAGTATTTT CASLPLAGPPGNTQYF
TRBJ2-5 few - TRBV2 TGTGCCAGCAGTGAAGCCCCGGTGGGGACCCAGTACTTC CASSEAPVGTQYF
TRBJ1-1 few TRBD1 TRBV2 TGTGCCGGACGGACAGGGGGGACTGAAGCTTTCTTT CAGRTGGTEAFF
TRBJ2-5 few TRBD2 TRBV18 TGTGCCAGCTCACAGAATAGCGGGCAAGAGACCCAGTACTTC CASSQNSGQETQYF
TRBJ2-2 - - TRBV7-8 TGTGCCAGCAGCTCACACGGAACCTTCGGGGGCCGGGAGCTGTTTTTT CASSSHGTFGGRELFF